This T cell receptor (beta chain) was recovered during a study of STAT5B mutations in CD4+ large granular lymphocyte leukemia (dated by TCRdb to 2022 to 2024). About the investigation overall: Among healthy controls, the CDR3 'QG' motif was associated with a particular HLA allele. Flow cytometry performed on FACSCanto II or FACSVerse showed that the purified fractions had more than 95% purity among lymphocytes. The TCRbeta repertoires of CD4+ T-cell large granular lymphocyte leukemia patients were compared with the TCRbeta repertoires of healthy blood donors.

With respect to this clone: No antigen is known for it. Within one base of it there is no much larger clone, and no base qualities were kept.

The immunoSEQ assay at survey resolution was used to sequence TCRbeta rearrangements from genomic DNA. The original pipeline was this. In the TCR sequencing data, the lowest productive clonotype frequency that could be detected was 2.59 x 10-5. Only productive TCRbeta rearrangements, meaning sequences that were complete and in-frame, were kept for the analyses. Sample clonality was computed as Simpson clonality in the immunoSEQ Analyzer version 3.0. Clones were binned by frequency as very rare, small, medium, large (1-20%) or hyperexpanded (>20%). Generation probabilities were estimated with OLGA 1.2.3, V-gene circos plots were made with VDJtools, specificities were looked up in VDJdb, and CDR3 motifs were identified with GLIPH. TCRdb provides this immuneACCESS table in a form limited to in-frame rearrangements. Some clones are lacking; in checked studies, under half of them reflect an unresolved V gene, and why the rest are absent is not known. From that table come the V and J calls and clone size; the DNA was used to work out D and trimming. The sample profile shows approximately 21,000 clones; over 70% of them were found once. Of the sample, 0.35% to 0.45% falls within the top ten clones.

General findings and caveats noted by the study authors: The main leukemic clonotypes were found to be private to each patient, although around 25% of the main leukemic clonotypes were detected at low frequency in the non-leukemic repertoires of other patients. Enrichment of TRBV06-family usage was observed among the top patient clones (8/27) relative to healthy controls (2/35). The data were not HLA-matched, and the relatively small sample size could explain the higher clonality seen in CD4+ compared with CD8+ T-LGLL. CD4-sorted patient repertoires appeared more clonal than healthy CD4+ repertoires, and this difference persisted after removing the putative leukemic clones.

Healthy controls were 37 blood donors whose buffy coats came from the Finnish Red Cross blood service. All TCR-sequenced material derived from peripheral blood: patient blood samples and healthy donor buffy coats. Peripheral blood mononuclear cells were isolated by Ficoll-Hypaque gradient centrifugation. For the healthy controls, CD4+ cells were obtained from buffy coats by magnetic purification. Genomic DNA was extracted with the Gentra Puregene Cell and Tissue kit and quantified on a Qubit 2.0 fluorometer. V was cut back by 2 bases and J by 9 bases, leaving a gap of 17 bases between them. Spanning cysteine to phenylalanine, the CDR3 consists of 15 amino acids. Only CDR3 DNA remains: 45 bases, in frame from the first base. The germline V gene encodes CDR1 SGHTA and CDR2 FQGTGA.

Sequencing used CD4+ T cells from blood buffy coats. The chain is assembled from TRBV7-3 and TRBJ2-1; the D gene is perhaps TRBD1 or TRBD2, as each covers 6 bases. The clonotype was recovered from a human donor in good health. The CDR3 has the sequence CASSLVVGGSGEQFF. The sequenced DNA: TGTGCCAGCAGCTTAGTGGTGGGGGGCAGTGGTGAGCAGTTCTTC. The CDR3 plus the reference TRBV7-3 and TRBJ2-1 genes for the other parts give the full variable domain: GAGVSQTPSNKVTEKGKYVELRCDPISGHTALYWYRQSLGQGPEFLIYFQGTGAADDSGLPNDRFFAVRPEGSVSTLKIQRTERGDSAVYLCASSLVVGGSGEQFFGPGTRLTVL.